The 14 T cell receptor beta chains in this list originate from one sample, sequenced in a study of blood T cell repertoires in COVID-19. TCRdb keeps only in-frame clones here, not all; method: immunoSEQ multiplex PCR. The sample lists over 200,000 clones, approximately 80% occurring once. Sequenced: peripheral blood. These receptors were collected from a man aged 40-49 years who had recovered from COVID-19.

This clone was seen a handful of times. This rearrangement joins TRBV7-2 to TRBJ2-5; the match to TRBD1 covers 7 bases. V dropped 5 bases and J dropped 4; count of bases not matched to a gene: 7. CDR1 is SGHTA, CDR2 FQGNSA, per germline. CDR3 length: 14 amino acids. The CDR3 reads CASSPRWTGETQYF. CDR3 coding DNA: TGTGCCAGCAGCCCGCGATGGACAGGAGAGACCCAGTACTTC. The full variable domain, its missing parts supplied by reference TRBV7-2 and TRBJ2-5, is GAGVSQSPSNKVTEKGKDVELRCDPISGHTALYWYRQSLGQGLEFLIYFQGNSAPDKSGLPSDRFSAERTGGSVSTLTIQRTQQEDSAVYLCASSPRWTGETQYFGPGTRLLVL.

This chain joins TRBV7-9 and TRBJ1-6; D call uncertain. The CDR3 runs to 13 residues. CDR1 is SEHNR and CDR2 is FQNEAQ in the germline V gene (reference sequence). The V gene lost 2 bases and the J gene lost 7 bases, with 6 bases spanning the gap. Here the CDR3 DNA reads TGTGCCAGCAGCTTATACGCGAATTCACCCCTCCACTTT. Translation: CASSLYANSPLHF.

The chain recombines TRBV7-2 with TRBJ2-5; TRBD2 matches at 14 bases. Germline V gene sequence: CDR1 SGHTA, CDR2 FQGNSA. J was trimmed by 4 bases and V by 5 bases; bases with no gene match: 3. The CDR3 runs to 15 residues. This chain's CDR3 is CASSKGLAGVETQYF. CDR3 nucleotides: TGTGCCAGCAGCAAGGGACTAGCGGGGGTAGAGACCCAGTACTTC.

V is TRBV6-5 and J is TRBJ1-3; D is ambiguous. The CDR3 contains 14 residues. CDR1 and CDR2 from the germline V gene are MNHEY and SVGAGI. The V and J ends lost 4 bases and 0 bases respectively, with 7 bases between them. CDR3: CASSWLLSGNTIYF. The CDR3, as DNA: TGTGCCAGCAGTTGGCTCCTCTCTGGAAACACCATATATTTT.

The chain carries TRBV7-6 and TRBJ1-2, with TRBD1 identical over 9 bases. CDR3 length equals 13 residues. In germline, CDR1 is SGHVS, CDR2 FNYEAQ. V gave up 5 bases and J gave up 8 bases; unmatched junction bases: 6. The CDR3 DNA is TGTGCCAGCAGCCCCCTGGACAGGGGCGGCTACACCTTC. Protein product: CASSPLDRGGYTF.

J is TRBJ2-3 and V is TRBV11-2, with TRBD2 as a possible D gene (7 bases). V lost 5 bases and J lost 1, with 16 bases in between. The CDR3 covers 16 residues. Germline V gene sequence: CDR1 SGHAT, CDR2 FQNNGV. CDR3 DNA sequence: TGTGCCAGCAGCCCCGTCGGGGGGCCCGGCACAGATACGCAGTATTTT. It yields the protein CASSPVGGPGTDTQYF.

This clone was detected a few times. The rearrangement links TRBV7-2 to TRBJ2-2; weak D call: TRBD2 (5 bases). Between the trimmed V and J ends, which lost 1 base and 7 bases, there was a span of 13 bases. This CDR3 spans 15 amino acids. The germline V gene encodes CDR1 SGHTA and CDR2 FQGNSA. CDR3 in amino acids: CASSLGLRVRGELFF. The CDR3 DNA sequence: TGTGCCAGCAGCTTAGGACTGCGGGTCCGCGGGGAGCTGTTTTTT.

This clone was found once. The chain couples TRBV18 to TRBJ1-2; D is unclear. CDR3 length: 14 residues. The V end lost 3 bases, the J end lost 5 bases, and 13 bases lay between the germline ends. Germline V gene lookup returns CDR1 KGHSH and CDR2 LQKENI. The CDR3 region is CASSPRAGRYGYTF. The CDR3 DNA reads TGTGCCAGCTCACCCAGAGCGGGGAGATATGGCTACACCTTC.

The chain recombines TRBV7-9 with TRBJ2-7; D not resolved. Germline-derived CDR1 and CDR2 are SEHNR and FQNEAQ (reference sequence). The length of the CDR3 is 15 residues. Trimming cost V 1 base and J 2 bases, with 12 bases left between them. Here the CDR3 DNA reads TGTGCCAGCAGCTTAGACCCAGCGAGCACCTACGAGCAGTACTTC. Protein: CASSLDPASTYEQYF. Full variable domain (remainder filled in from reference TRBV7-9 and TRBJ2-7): DTGVSQNPRHKITKRGQNVTFRCDPISEHNRLYWYRQTLGQGPEFLTYFQNEAQLEKSRLLSDRFSAERPKGSFSTLEIQRTEQGDSAMYLCASSLDPASTYEQYFGPGTRLTVT.

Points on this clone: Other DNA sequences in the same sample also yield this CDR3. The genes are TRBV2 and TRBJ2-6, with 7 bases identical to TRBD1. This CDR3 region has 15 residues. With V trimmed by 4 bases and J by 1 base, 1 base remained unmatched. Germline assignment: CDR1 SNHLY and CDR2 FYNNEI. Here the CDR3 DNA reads TGTGCCAGCAGTGGACAGGGATCTGGGGCCAACGTCCTGACTTTC. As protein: CASSGQGSGANVLTF.

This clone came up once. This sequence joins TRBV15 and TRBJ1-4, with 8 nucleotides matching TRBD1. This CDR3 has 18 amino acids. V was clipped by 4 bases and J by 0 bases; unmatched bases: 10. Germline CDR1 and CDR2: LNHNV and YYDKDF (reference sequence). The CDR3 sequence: CATSKLPQGAATNEKLFF. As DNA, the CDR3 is TGTGCCACCAGCAAATTACCCCAGGGGGCCGCAACTAATGAAAAACTGTTTTTT.

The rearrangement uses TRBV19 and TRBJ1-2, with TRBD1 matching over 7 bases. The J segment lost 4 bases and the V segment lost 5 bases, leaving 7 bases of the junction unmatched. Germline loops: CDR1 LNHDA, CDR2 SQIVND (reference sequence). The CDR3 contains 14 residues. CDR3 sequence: CASSDTGEVYGYTF. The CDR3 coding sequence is TGTGCCAGTAGTGATACAGGGGAGGTCTATGGCTACACCTTC. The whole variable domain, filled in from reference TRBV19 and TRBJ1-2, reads DGGITQSPKYLFRKEGQNVTLSCEQNLNHDAMYWYRQDPGQGLRLIYYSQIVNDFQKGDIAEGYSVSREKKESFPLTVTSAQKNPTAFYLCASSDTGEVYGYTFGSGTRLTVV.

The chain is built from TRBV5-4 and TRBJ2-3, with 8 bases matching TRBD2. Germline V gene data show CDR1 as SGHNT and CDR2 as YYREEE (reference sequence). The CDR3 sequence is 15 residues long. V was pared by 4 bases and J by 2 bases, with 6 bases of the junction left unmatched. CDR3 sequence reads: CASSPLAASTDTQYF. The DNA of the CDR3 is TGTGCCAGCAGCCCACTAGCGGCATCCACAGATACGCAGTATTTT. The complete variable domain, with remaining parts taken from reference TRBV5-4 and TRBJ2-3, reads ETGVTQSPTHLIKTRGQQVTLRCSSQSGHNTVSWYQQALGQGPQFIFQYYREEENGRGNFPPRFSGLQFPNYSSELNVNALELDDSALYLCASSPLAASTDTQYFGPGTRLTVL.

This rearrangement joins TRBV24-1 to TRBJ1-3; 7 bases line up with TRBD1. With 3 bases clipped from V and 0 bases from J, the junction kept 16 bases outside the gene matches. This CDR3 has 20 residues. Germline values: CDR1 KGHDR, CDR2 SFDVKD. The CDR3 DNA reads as TGTGCCACCAGTGATCCCTTTTGGCGCCCGACAGGGAGCTCTGGAAACACCATATATTTT. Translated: CATSDPFWRPTGSSGNTIYF.